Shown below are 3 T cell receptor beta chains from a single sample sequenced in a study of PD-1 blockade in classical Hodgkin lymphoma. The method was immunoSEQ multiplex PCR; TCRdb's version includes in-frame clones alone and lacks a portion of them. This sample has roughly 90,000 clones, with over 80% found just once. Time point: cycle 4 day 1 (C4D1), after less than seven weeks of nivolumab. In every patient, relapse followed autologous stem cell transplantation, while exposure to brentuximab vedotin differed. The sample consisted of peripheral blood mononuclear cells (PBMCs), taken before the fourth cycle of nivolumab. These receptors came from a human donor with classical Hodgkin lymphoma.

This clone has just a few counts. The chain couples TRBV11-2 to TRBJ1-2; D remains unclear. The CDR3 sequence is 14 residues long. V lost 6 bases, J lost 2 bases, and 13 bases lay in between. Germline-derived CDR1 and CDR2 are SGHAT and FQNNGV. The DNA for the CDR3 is TGTGCCAGCAGACCCCTTCAGGAGAACTATGGCTACACCTTC. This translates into CASRPLQENYGYTF.

CDR3 nucleotide sequence: TGTGCCAGCAGCGAGGGGATGGGGTCAGAAGCTTTCTTT. Translation gives CASSEGMGSEAFF. This chain links TRBV9 with TRBJ1-1, with D possibly matching TRBD1 (5 bases). CDR3 length: 13 residues. Trimming took off 3 bases at V and 8 bases at J, with 14 bases between the two ends. Germline V gene data show CDR1 as SGDLS and CDR2 as YYNGEE.

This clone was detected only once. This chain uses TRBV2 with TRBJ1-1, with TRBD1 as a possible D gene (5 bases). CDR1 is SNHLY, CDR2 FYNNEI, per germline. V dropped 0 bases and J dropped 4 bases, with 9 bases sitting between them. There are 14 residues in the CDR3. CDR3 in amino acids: CASSEALQGTEAFF. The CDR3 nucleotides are TGTGCCAGCAGTGAAGCGCTTCAGGGCACTGAAGCTTTCTTT.